The 27 T cell receptor beta chains below all came from one sample that was sequenced in a study of regulatory T cells in long-lasting Graves disease. Sequencing libraries for TCR beta were prepared with iRepertoire HTBI primers and Arm-PCR of CDR3 regions. MiXCR, applied by TCRdb to the multiplex PCR reads, yields one record per CDR3 protein. The profile shows around 460,000 distinct CDR3 sequences, roughly a fifth of them singletons. Time point described: persistent/refractory GD, antithyroid drugs over 5 years with positive TRAb. RNA from PBMCs was the source of the TCR library. The sequenced sample was peripheral blood mononuclear cells (PBMCs), obtained when the disease was refractory, from a patient treated with antithyroid drugs. These receptors were taken from a female donor with Graves disease.

The sample holds many counts of this clonotype. V is TRBV28 and J is TRBJ2-7; TRBD2 is a possible D gene (6 bases). Between the trimmed V and J ends, which lost 6 bases and 3 bases, there was a span of 15 bases. The length of the CDR3 is 14 residues. The V gene's germline CDR1 is MDHEN and CDR2 SYDVKM. The CDR3 is CASSLRRVVYEQYF. The DNA for the CDR3 is TGTGCCAGCAGCCTCCGGAGGGTAGTCTACGAGCAGTACTTC.

J is TRBJ2-7 and V is TRBV30, with TRBD2 identical over 7 bases. Germline CDR1 reads GTSNPN; CDR2 reads SVGIG (reference sequence). This CDR3 has 14 amino acids. Trimming took 0 bases from V and 3 from J; bases not matched to a gene: 5. CDR3 DNA: TGTGCCTGGAGTGTCTGGGGAGGGGACTACGAGCAGTACTTC. As protein: CAWSVWGGDYEQYF.

This clonotype was counted between two and nine times. The genes are TRBV7-2 and TRBJ1-1, with D hard to call. The CDR3 totals 14 residues. V dropped 0 bases and J dropped 5 bases, with 10 bases sitting between them. Germline CDR1 and CDR2: SGHTA and FQGNSA. The CDR3 nucleotides are TGTGCCAGCAGCTTAGCTTATAGAGGGACTGAAGCTTTCTTT. This encodes CASSLAYRGTEAFF. The full variable domain, in which reference TRBV7-2 and TRBJ1-1 provide the parts outside the CDR3, is GAGVSQSPSNKVTEKGKDVELRCDPISGHTALYWYRQSLGQGLEFLIYFQGNSAPDKSGLPSDRFSAERTGGSVSTLTIQRTQQEDSAVYLCASSLAYRGTEAFFGQGTRLTVV.

The CDR3: CSARGGASETQYF. DNA of the CDR3: TGCAGTGCTAGGGGGGGGGCCTCAGAGACCCAGTACTTC. V gene TRBV20-1 combines with J gene TRBJ2-5; possible D gene TRBD2, 7 bases. CDR1 is DFQATT and CDR2 is SNEGSKA in the germline V gene (reference sequence). The V and J ends lost 3 bases and 4 bases respectively, with 12 bases between them. There are 13 residues in the CDR3.

The chain is built from TRBV19 and TRBJ1-4; D may be TRBD1 (5 bases). In germline, CDR1 is LNHDA, CDR2 SQIVND (reference sequence). With 5 bases removed from V and 4 bases from J, the gap between germline ends came to 17 bases. The CDR3 is 16 amino acids. CDR3 loop: CASSVSPGTYNEKLFF. Here the CDR3 DNA reads TGTGCCAGTAGTGTCAGTCCCGGGACCTATAATGAAAAACTGTTTTTT.

Points on this clonotype: A much larger clone differs by one base, so this may be a read error. The rearrangement uses TRBV5-6 and TRBJ2-5; TRBD1 matches at 7 bases. The CDR3 is 14 residues long. J gave up 9 bases and V 4 bases, and 12 bases lay outside the gene matches. The germline CDR1 and CDR2 sequences are SGHDT and YYEEEE. DNA of the CDR3: TGTGCCAGCAGCCCCGATCACAGGGGTGAGGCCCAGTACTTC. This encodes CASSPDHRGEAQYF.

The rearrangement joins TRBV5-1 to TRBJ1-1; a possible D gene is TRBD1 (6 bases). Germline-derived CDR1 and CDR2 are SGHRS and YFSETQ. CDR3 length: 17 amino acids. Trimming removed 3 bases from V and 5 bases from J, with 23 bases in between. The CDR3 nucleotides are TGCGCCAGCAGCTGGGACCGGGACAAGGGCTTGAGTACTGAAGCTTTCTTT. It is translated as CASSWDRDKGLSTEAFF.

This clonotype came up many times. The chain couples TRBV28 to TRBJ2-7; D is unclear. Looked up from germline, CDR1 is MDHEN and CDR2 is SYDVKM. The CDR3 spans 13 residues. V lost 3 bases and J lost 6, with 12 bases in between. The CDR3 bases are TGTGCCAGCAGTTTGATAAAGGAAGGCGAGCAGTACTTC. Amino acids: CASSLIKEGEQYF.

This clonotype has a count of ten or more. The rearrangement uses TRBV10-1 and TRBJ1-5; no clear D. Germline values: CDR1 WNHNN, CDR2 SYGVQD (reference sequence). Trimming shortened V by 9 bases and J by 6 bases, and 15 bases separated the two germline ends. The CDR3 totals 13 residues. CDR3 in DNA: TGCGCCAGGACGTGGGAGGGAGGTCAGCCCCAGCATTTT. This gives the protein CARTWEGGQPQHF.

The chain recombines TRBV5-1 with TRBJ2-2; no clear D. V gave up 1 base and J gave up 6 bases, with 7 bases separating them. Germline V gene lookup returns CDR1 SGHRS and CDR2 YFSETQ. The CDR3 is 13 residues long. CDR3 nucleotides: TGCGCCAGCAGCTTGCTAGTCTCCGGGGAGCTGTTTTTT. It translates to CASSLLVSGELFF.

This clonotype was seen many times. V and J are TRBV12-3 or TRBV12-4 and TRBJ2-2; D tentatively fits TRBD1 or TRBD2 (5 bases each). The CDR3 runs to 16 residues. V lost 6 bases to trimming and J lost 4 bases, with 18 bases between them. CDR3 region: CASSPEGYIGTGELFF. CDR3 sequence (DNA): TGTGCCAGCAGCCCCGAGGGGTATATTGGCACCGGGGAGCTGTTTTTT.

This clonotype was observed at least ten times. Here the CDR3 reads CASSLTGTAGELFF. CDR3 nucleotides: TGTGCCAGCAGTTTGACAGGGACAGCCGGGGAGCTGTTTTTT. The chain couples TRBV28 to TRBJ2-2, with TRBD1 matching over 7 bases. CDR3 size: 14 residues. The V and J ends lost 3 bases and 6 bases, in that order; junction bases with no gene match: 4. The germline gives CDR1 MDHEN, CDR2 SYDVKM. Looking up the rest from reference TRBV28 and TRBJ2-2 gives the full variable domain: DVKVTQSSRYLVKRTGEKVFLECVQDMDHENMFWYRQDPGLGLRLIYFSYDVKMKEKGDIPEGYSVSREKKERFSLILESASTNQTSMYLCASSLTGTAGELFFGEGSRLTVL.

This clonotype was picked up many times. The chain is built from TRBV20-1 and TRBJ2-5, with 13 bases that match TRBD2. V was pared by 0 bases and J by 5 bases, with 9 bases of the junction left unmatched. Germline V gives CDR1 DFQATT, CDR2 SNEGSKA (reference sequence). The length of the CDR3 is 17 residues. The CDR3 nucleotides read TGCAGTGCTAGAGAAGGGACTAGCGGGGCCAGGGGGGAGACCCAGTACTTC. It codes for CSAREGTSGARGETQYF.

The chain recombines TRBV6-1 with TRBJ2-7; D remains unclear. The germline V gene has CDR1 MNHNS and CDR2 SASEGT. The CDR3 loop spans 12 amino acids. The germline V and J ends were trimmed by 7 bases and 3 bases, with 10 bases remaining between them. The CDR3 spells CASTREGYEQYF. In DNA, the CDR3 is TGTGCCAGCACCAGAGAAGGCTACGAGCAGTACTTC.

This clonotype has only a few counts. CDR3: CSVETGSGRPNPFF. The CDR3 nucleotides read TGCAGCGTTGAAACCGGTAGCGGGAGGCCCAACCCGTTCTTC. J is TRBJ2-1 and V is TRBV29-1; TRBD2 matches at 10 bases. Germline V lookup: CDR1 SQVTM, CDR2 ANQGSEA. The CDR3 is 14 residues long. Trimming at V came to 2 bases and at J to 15 bases, leaving 13 bases not matched to a gene.

This clonotype has more than one count but fewer than ten. Mismatch with germline at one junction end may stem from a read error. The chain recombines TRBV7-7 with TRBJ2-5, with D perhaps TRBD2 (6 bases). Germline assignment: CDR1 SSHAT and CDR2 FNYEAQ (reference sequence). This CDR3 has 16 amino acids. This chain's CDR3 is CASSLPQTSWGETQHF. The CDR3 DNA reads TGTGCTAGCAGCTTACCCCAGACTAGTTGGGGAGAGACCCAGCACTTC.

Remarks on this clonotype: A much larger clone sits a single nucleotide away, making a read error possible. The gene calls are TRBV20-1 and TRBJ2-5; TRBD2 matches at 7 bases. The germline gives CDR1 DFQATT, CDR2 SNEGSKA (reference sequence). J gave up 3 bases and V 0 bases, and 4 bases lay outside the gene matches. The CDR3 is made up of 14 amino acids. The CDR3 region is CSAREASGEETQYF. CDR3 nucleotide sequence: TGCAGTGCTAGAGAAGCTAGCGGAGAAGAGACCCAGTACTTC.

The rearrangement joins TRBV3-1 to TRBJ1-6, with 7 bases matching TRBD1. V trimming: 1 base; J trimming: 6 bases; junction bases outside the gene matches: 3. The CDR3 sequence is 15 residues long. Germline V gene data show CDR1 as LGHDT and CDR2 as YNNKEL (reference sequence). The CDR3 bases are TGTGCCAGCAGCCAAGGAGGGGGCCTTAATTCACCCCTCCACTTT. Protein sequence: CASSQGGGLNSPLHF.

V and J are TRBV28 and TRBJ2-3, with 9 bases identical to TRBD1. CDR1 and CDR2 from the germline V gene are MDHEN and SYDVKM. The V segment lost 3 bases and the J segment 9 bases; nucleotides outside the gene matches: 4. The CDR3 runs to 13 residues. CDR3 coding DNA: TGTGCCAGCAGTTTCCAGGACAGGGGAACGCAGTATTTT. As protein: CASSFQDRGTQYF.

This clonotype was recorded many times. The rearrangement links TRBV11-3 to TRBJ1-1; D call uncertain. The CDR3 covers 14 residues. Trimming left V 5 bases short and J 3 bases short, with 13 bases between. Per the germline V gene, CDR1 is SGHNT and CDR2 is YENEEA. The CDR3 sequence is CASSARHGDTEAFF. Here the CDR3 DNA reads TGTGCCAGCAGCGCCCGACATGGGGACACTGAAGCTTTCTTT. The complete variable domain, with remaining parts taken from reference TRBV11-3 and TRBJ1-1, reads EAGVVQSPRYKIIEKKQPVAFWCNPISGHNTLYWYLQNLGQGPELLIRYENEEAVDDSQLPKDRFSAERLKGVDSTLKIQPAELGDSAVYLCASSARHGDTEAFFGQGTRLTVV.

On this clonotype: Since a much larger clone is just one base distant, this may be a read error. V usage is TRBV12-3 or TRBV12-4 and J usage is TRBJ1-3; maybe TRBD1 (5 bases). CDR3 length: 14 residues. CDR3 bases: TGTGCCAGCAGTTTATTGCCGCAGGGAAACGCCATATATTTT. This sequence encodes CASSLLPQGNAIYF.

The chain joins TRBV7-9 to TRBJ2-3; D ambiguous. Germline loops: CDR1 SEHNR, CDR2 FQNEAQ (reference sequence). CDR3 size: 12 residues. V lost 2 bases, J lost 5 bases, and 5 bases lay in between. The CDR3 protein is CASSLWLDTQYF. CDR3 DNA: TGTGCCAGCAGCTTATGGCTAGATACGCAGTATTTT.

This clonotype was picked up a small number of times. This CDR3 is missing its conserved last phenylalanine or tryptophan, likely due to a read error. V is TRBV28 and J is TRBJ2-7; a weak D match, TRBD1 (5 bases). The germline V gene encodes CDR1 MDHEN and CDR2 SYDVKM. Deletions cut 3 bases from V and 2 bases from J, with 11 bases between. The CDR3 totals 14 residues. The DNA of the CDR3 is TGTGCCAGCAGTTTCAGACAGACCCCCTACGAGCAGTACCTC. As protein: CASSFRQTPYEQYL.

Many counts were recorded for this clonotype. The rearrangement links TRBV20-1 to TRBJ1-2, with 7 bases that match TRBD1. Germline values: CDR1 DFQATT, CDR2 SNEGSKA (reference sequence). The CDR3 is made up of 14 amino acids. Trimming cost V 3 bases and J 8 bases; bases outside gene matches: 12. The CDR3: CSASERDSIEGYTF. The CDR3 nucleotides read TGCAGTGCTAGCGAGAGGGACAGTATCGAAGGCTACACCTTC.

Ten or more counts support this clonotype. As DNA, the CDR3 is TGTGCCAGCAGCGAGCTAGGTCGCAAAAACACTGAAGCTTTCTTT. Translating it yields CASSELGRKNTEAFF. The chain links TRBV12-3 or TRBV12-4 to TRBJ1-1; D gene unclear. The CDR3 length is 15 residues. Trimming stripped 6 bases from V and 2 bases from J, with 16 bases between.

This sequence joins TRBV29-1 and TRBJ2-7; 9 nucleotides match TRBD1. CDR1 is SQVTM, CDR2 ANQGSEA, per germline. This CDR3 has 13 amino acids. V lost 4 bases to trimming and J lost 3 bases; unmatched junction nucleotides: 4. The CDR3 is CSVGGQGLYEQYF. CDR3 sequence (DNA): TGCAGCGTTGGGGGACAGGGCCTCTACGAGCAGTACTTC.

Many counts were recorded for this clonotype. The V and J genes are TRBV27 and TRBJ1-2; TRBD1 might be the D (5 bases). The CDR3 has 15 residues. The germline V and J ends were trimmed by 0 bases and 7 bases, with 15 bases remaining between them. Germline V gene data show CDR1 as MNHEY and CDR2 as SMNVEV (reference sequence). CDR3 bases: TGTGCCAGCAGTTTATCGGACCCACAGGTTGGTGGCTACACCTTC. Amino acid sequence: CASSLSDPQVGGYTF.